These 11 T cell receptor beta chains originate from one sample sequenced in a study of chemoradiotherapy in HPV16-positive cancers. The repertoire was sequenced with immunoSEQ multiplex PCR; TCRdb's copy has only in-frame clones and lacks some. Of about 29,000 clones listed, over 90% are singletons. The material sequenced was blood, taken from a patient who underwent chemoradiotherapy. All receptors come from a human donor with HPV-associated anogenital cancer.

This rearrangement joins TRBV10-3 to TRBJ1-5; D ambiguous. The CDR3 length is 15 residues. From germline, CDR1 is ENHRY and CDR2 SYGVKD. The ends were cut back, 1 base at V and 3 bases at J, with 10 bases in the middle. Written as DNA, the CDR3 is TGTGCCATCAGTGAGTTTAAAAGTTACAATCAGCCCCAGCATTTT. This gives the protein CAISEFKSYNQPQHF.

CDR3 sequence: CASSLDPLDTQYF. The CDR3 DNA follows: TGTGCCAGCAGCTTGGACCCCCTGGATACGCAGTATTTT. The chain uses TRBV5-4 and TRBJ2-3, with D unclear. In germline, CDR1 is SGHNT, CDR2 YYREEE (reference sequence). The CDR3 spans 13 residues. The V end lost 0 bases, the J end lost 6 bases, and 8 bases lay between the germline ends.

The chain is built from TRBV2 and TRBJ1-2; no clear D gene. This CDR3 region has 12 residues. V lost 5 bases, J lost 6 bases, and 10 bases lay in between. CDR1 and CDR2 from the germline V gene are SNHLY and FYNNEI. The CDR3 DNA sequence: TGTGCCAGCAGTTTAGAGTGGGATGGCTACACCTTC. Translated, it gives CASSLEWDGYTF.

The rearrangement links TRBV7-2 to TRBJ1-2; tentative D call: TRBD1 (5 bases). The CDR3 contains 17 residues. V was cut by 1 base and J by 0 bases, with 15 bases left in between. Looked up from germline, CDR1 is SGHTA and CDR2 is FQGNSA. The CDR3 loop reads CASSLDPTATANYGYTF. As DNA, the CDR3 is TGTGCCAGCAGCTTAGACCCCACCGCGACAGCTAACTATGGCTACACCTTC.

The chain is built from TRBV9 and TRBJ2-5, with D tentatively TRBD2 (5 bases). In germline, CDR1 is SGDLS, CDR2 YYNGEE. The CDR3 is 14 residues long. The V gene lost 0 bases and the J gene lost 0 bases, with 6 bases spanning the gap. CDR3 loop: CASSVGGYQETQYF. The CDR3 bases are TGTGCCAGCAGCGTAGGAGGGTACCAAGAGACCCAGTACTTC.

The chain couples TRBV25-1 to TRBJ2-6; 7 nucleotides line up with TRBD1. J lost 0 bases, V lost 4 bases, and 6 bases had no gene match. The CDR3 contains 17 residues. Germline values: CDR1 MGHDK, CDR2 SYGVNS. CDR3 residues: CASSVTGHLSGANVLTF. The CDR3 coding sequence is TGTGCCAGCAGTGTGACAGGGCACCTCTCTGGGGCCAACGTCCTGACTTTC.

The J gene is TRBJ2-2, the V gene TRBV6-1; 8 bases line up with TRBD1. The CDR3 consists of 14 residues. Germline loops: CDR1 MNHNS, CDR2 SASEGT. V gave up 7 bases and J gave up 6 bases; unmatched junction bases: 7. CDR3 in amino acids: CASTKTGVPGELFF. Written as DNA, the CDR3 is TGTGCCAGCACTAAGACAGGGGTACCCGGGGAGCTGTTTTTT.

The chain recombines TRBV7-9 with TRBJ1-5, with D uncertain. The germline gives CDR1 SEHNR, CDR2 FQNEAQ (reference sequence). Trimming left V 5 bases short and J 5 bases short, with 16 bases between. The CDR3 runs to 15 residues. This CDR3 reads CASSPIGILDQPQHF. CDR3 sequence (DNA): TGTGCCAGCAGCCCCATCGGCATATTAGATCAGCCCCAGCATTTT.

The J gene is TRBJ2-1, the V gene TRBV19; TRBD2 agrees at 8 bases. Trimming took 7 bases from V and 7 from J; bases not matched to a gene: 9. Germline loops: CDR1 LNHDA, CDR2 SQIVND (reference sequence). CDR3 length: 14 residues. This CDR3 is CASMDGGAKNEQFF. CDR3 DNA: TGTGCCAGTATGGACGGGGGGGCTAAGAATGAGCAGTTCTTC.

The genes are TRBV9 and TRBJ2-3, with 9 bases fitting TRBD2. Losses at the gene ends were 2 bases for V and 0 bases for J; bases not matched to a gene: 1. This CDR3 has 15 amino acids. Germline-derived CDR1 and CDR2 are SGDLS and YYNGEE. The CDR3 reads CASSVSGGSTDTQYF. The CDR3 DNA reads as TGTGCCAGCAGCGTTAGCGGGGGTAGCACAGATACGCAGTATTTT.

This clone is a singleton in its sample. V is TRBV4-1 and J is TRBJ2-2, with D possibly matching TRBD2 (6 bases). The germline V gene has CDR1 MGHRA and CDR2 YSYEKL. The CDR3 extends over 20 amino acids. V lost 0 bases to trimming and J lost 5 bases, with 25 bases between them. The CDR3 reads CASSQDPRLPTEGRTGELFF. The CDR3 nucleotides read TGCGCCAGCAGCCAAGATCCGCGACTACCCACGGAGGGCAGAACCGGGGAGCTGTTTTTT.